This T cell receptor beta chain derives from a study of OX40 agonist ivuxolimab in advanced cancers. Across the study: Treatment of patients was with ivuxolimab, an agonistic anti-OX40 (CD134) antibody.

Deletions cut 1 base from V and 6 bases from J, with 16 bases between. This CDR3 region has 15 residues. Germline values: CDR1 GTSNPN, CDR2 SVGIG (reference sequence). Sequencing used immunoSEQ multiplex PCR; TCRdb keeps in-frame clones, though not all of them. The sample lists under 100,000 clones, approximately 87% occurring once. The input for sequencing was CD4+ or CD8+ T cells sorted from blood, taken in a trial of the OX40 agonist ivuxolimab. This receptor was identified in an adult with an advanced solid tumor such as melanoma, head and neck, liver or kidney cancer. This chain joins TRBV30 and TRBJ1-5; a weak D match, TRBD1 (6 bases). DNA of the CDR3: TGTGCCTGGAGTGGTTCAGGGGCTTGGGGTCAGCCCCAGCATTTT. It specifies CAWSGSGAWGQPQHF.